These 23 T cell receptor beta chains originate from one sample sequenced in a study of long-term antiretroviral therapy in people with HIV (dated by TCRdb to between 2021 and 2024). The immunoSEQ hsTCRB v3.0 assay was used at survey level resolution to sequence the TRB variable region. This immuneACCESS table, as held by TCRdb, lists in-frame sequences with V and J called but not all clones. Of the missing ones, under half trace to an unresolved V gene in checked studies; the others have no known cause. A total of around 22,000 clones appear in this sample, roughly 83% of them only once. The top ten clones comprise less than 15% of the sample. Sequenced here: unsorted PBMCs, sampled around 4.2 years after starting antiretroviral therapy. These receptors were collected from a man aged 25-40 years with HIV.

V and J are TRBV10-3 and TRBJ2-1, with TRBD2 as a possible D gene (6 bases). The V end was cut by 2 bases, the J end by 11 bases, with 16 bases between. The CDR3 is 14 residues long. CDR1 and CDR2 from the germline V gene are ENHRY and SYGVKD. CDR3 loop: CAISEPDRGIKQFF. CDR3 DNA: TGTGCCATCAGTGAGCCGGACCGGGGGATAAAGCAGTTCTTC.

The V gene is TRBV5-1, the J gene TRBJ1-1, with a possible D match to TRBD1 (6 bases). Germline CDR1 SGHRS, CDR2 YFSETQ. CDR3 size: 14 residues. The ends were cut back, 1 base at V and 10 bases at J, with 17 bases in the middle. In DNA form, the CDR3 reads TGCGCCAGCAGCTTGCAGGGGCCCGCTTCGGGAGCTTTCTTT. Translating it yields CASSLQGPASGAFF.

V and J are TRBV13 and TRBJ2-5, with 13 bases that match TRBD2. Germline V gene sequence: CDR1 PRHDT, CDR2 FYEKMQ (reference sequence). V lost 5 bases, J lost 5 bases, and 5 bases stayed unmatched. This CDR3 is built from 15 residues. The CDR3 nucleotides read TGTGCCAGCAGCCGGACTAGCGGGGGACTGGAGACCCAGTACTTC. This gives the protein CASSRTSGGLETQYF.

This clone was seen a few times. The V gene is TRBV7-9, the J gene TRBJ2-7; D perhaps matches TRBD2 (6 bases). Per germline, CDR1 SEHNR and CDR2 FQNEAQ (reference sequence). The CDR3 runs 16 residues. Trimming cost V 4 bases and J 6 bases, with 22 bases left between them. CDR3 coding DNA: TGTGCCAGCAGCTCGCCCTTGGGAGGAGGGTCGCTCGAGCAGTACTTC. Translating gives CASSSPLGGGSLEQYF.

The V and J genes are TRBV5-1 and TRBJ2-5; D is undetermined. Per the germline V gene, CDR1 is SGHRS and CDR2 is YFSETQ. The CDR3 totals 13 residues. Trimming took 7 bases from V and 1 from J, leaving 11 bases between them. The DNA of the CDR3 is TGCGCCAGCGGCCGTGAGGTCCAAGAGACCCAGTACTTC. It specifies CASGREVQETQYF.

The genes are TRBV7-2 and TRBJ1-1; D call uncertain. The CDR3 is made up of 14 amino acids. Germline V gives CDR1 SGHTA, CDR2 FQGNSA. V dropped 5 bases and J dropped 1 base, with 11 bases sitting between them. CDR3 loop: CASSPRPRNTEAFF. CDR3 DNA: TGTGCCAGCAGCCCCAGGCCAAGGAACACTGAAGCTTTCTTT.

V is TRBV11-2 and J is TRBJ1-4; possible D gene TRBD1, 6 bases. V was pared by 4 bases and J by 8 bases, with 17 bases between. Germline values: CDR1 SGHAT, CDR2 FQNNGV. This CDR3 has 15 amino acids. The CDR3: CASSSLRGVGEKLFF. CDR3 sequence (DNA): TGTGCCAGCAGCTCCTTAAGGGGGGTGGGGGAAAAACTGTTTTTT. Full variable domain (remainder filled in from reference TRBV11-2 and TRBJ1-4): EAGVAQSPRYKIIEKRQSVAFWCNPISGHATLYWYQQILGQGPKLLIQFQNNGVVDDSQLPKDRFSAERLKGVDSTLKIQPAKLEDSAVYLCASSSLRGVGEKLFFGSGTQLSVL.

This rearrangement joins TRBV7-2 to TRBJ2-7; D is tentatively TRBD1 or TRBD2 (6 bases each). There are 15 residues in the CDR3. CDR1 and CDR2 from the germline V gene are SGHTA and FQGNSA. Trimming stripped 5 bases from V and 7 bases from J, with 21 bases between. Here the CDR3 reads CASSHTRDTAWEQYF. The CDR3 DNA reads as TGTGCCAGCAGCCATACGCGGGACACGGCTTGGGAGCAGTACTTC.

The count of this clone is one. The chain combines TRBV7-2 with TRBJ2-2; 8 bases map to TRBD2. There are 16 residues in the CDR3. The J segment lost 1 base and the V segment lost 5 bases, leaving 6 bases of the junction unmatched. CDR1 is SGHTA, CDR2 FQGNSA, per germline. This CDR3 reads CASSRTSGGNTGELFF. The CDR3 bases are TGTGCCAGCAGCCGTACTAGCGGTGGGAACACCGGGGAGCTGTTTTTT.

The chain recombines TRBV7-2 with TRBJ1-2, with a weak D call TRBD1 (6 bases). Trimming pared 0 bases from V and 8 bases from J, leaving 25 bases between. Germline V gene data show CDR1 as SGHTA and CDR2 as FQGNSA. CDR3 length equals 18 residues. The CDR3 DNA reads as TGTGCCAGCAGCTTAGCTTTCGGGGGGGCGGGGCAAAGTTCGGGCTACACCTTC. Protein product: CASSLAFGGAGQSSGYTF. Looking up the rest from reference TRBV7-2 and TRBJ1-2 gives the full variable domain: GAGVSQSPSNKVTEKGKDVELRCDPISGHTALYWYRQSLGQGLEFLIYFQGNSAPDKSGLPSDRFSAERTGGSVSTLTIQRTQQEDSAVYLCASSLAFGGAGQSSGYTFGSGTRLTVV.

The chain recombines TRBV6-6 with TRBJ2-7; D gene uncertain. CDR1 is MNHNY and CDR2 is SVGAGI in the germline V gene (reference sequence). V was cut by 0 bases and J by 5 bases, with 11 bases left in between. This CDR3 has 14 residues. The DNA of the CDR3 is TGTGCCAGCAGTTACTCGAAAGGGTCCCACGAGCAGTACTTC. Amino acid sequence: CASSYSKGSHEQYF.

The chain uses TRBV4-1 and TRBJ1-6; weak D call: TRBD1 (5 bases). Trimming cost V 0 bases and J 1 base, with 10 bases left between them. Germline-derived CDR1 and CDR2 are MGHRA and YSYEKL. The CDR3 has 17 amino acids. In DNA form, the CDR3 reads TGCGCCAGCAGCCAAGATACGGGGGTTTCCTATAATTCACCCCTCCACTTT. As protein: CASSQDTGVSYNSPLHF.

J is TRBJ1-3 and V is TRBV5-6, with D possibly matching TRBD1 (6 bases). This CDR3 has 15 amino acids. Germline CDR1 and CDR2: SGHDT and YYEEEE. V lost 0 bases to trimming and J lost 4 bases, with 11 bases between them. CDR3 sequence (DNA): TGTGCCAGCAGCTTGGCGGGGGCGCAAGGAAACACCATATATTTT. It is translated as CASSLAGAQGNTIYF. Complete variable domain (other parts from reference TRBV5-6 and TRBJ1-3): DAGVTQSPTHLIKTRGQQVTLRCSPKSGHDTVSWYQQALGQGPQFIFQYYEEEERQRGNFPDRFSGHQFPNYSSELNVNALLLGDSALYLCASSLAGAQGNTIYFGEGSWLTVV.

Turning to this clone: The germline gene is not matched at one end of the junction; a read error may be the cause. This rearrangement joins TRBV5-6 to TRBJ2-2, with D unclear. The germline V gene has CDR1 SGHDT and CDR2 YYEEEE. The CDR3 length is 16 residues. The CDR3 DNA sequence: TGTGCCAGCAGGTTGGGAACAGCCGAAAACACCGGGGAGCTGTTTTTT. As protein: CASRLGTAENTGELFF.

This chain links TRBV5-4 with TRBJ1-2, with a tentative D call TRBD1 (5 bases). Looked up from germline, CDR1 is SGHNT and CDR2 is YYREEE (reference sequence). The CDR3 spans 14 residues. Trimming stripped 4 bases from V and 6 bases from J, with 16 bases between. The CDR3 region is CASSRDPKADGYTF. The CDR3 coding sequence is TGTGCCAGCAGCCGGGACCCTAAGGCGGATGGCTACACCTTC.

The rearrangement links TRBV28 to TRBJ2-7, with D unclear. This CDR3 spans 13 amino acids. The ends were cut back, 2 bases at V and 2 bases at J, with 7 bases in the middle. Looked up from germline, CDR1 is MDHEN and CDR2 is SYDVKM. The CDR3, as DNA: TGTGCCAGCAGTTTACCCGAGACCTACGAGCAGTACTTC. It translates to CASSLPETYEQYF.

The chain recombines TRBV9 with TRBJ2-2; D possibly matches TRBD1 or TRBD2 (5 bases each). The CDR3 has 13 residues. CDR1 and CDR2 from the germline V gene are SGDLS and YYNGEE. The germline V and J ends were trimmed by 3 bases and 6 bases, with 9 bases remaining between them. The CDR3 sequence is CASSARGAGELFF. CDR3 DNA: TGTGCCAGCAGCGCCAGAGGGGCCGGGGAGCTGTTTTTT.

J is TRBJ1-5 and V is TRBV4-1, with D perhaps TRBD1 (6 bases). The V gene's germline CDR1 is MGHRA and CDR2 YSYEKL. The CDR3 is 19 amino acids. The V end lost 1 base, the J end lost 4 bases, and 23 bases lay between the germline ends. As DNA, the CDR3 is TGCGCCAGCAGCCAAGGGGGCCCTCTCCGGGACACCGAAAATCAGCCCCAGCATTTT. Translation: CASSQGGPLRDTENQPQHF.

V usage is TRBV15 and J usage is TRBJ2-1; 9 nucleotides agree with TRBD1. Germline loops: CDR1 LNHNV, CDR2 YYDKDF (reference sequence). Trimming at V came to 1 base and at J to 5 bases, leaving 9 bases not matched to a gene. The CDR3 contains 17 residues. CDR3 amino acids: CATSRARTGTGNNEQFF. CDR3 nucleotides: TGTGCCACCAGCAGAGCGAGAACCGGGACAGGGAACAATGAGCAGTTCTTC.

The sample holds a few counts of this clone. The CDR3 nucleotides read TGTGCCAGCAGCCCTAGGGCTTCCCAGCCCCAGCATTTT. It translates to CASSPRASQPQHF. The genes are TRBV27 and TRBJ1-5; D gene uncertain. This CDR3 spans 13 amino acids. V was clipped by 6 bases and J by 7 bases, with 13 bases between them. Germline V gene sequence: CDR1 MNHEY, CDR2 SMNVEV (reference sequence).

This chain links TRBV11-2 with TRBJ2-6; D ambiguous. This CDR3 region has 16 residues. Deletions cut 6 bases from V and 0 bases from J, with 12 bases between. Germline assignment: CDR1 SGHAT and CDR2 FQNNGV. In nucleotides, the CDR3 is TGTGCCAGCAGTAAAGGACGGTTCTCTGGGGCCAACGTCCTGACTTTC. Encoded protein: CASSKGRFSGANVLTF.

The rearrangement uses TRBV4-3 and TRBJ2-7; TRBD2 matches 11 bases. This CDR3 spans 16 amino acids. Germline CDR1 reads LGHNA; CDR2 reads YSLEER. V gave up 0 bases and J gave up 3 bases; unmatched junction bases: 4. CDR3 sequence reads: CASSQDRTSGFYEQYF. The DNA for the CDR3 is TGCGCCAGCAGCCAAGATCGGACTAGCGGGTTCTACGAGCAGTACTTC.

V usage is TRBV6-5 and J usage is TRBJ2-1; D call uncertain. Germline-derived CDR1 and CDR2 are MNHEY and SVGAGI. V was pared by 0 bases and J by 4 bases, with 7 bases between. The CDR3 runs to 14 residues. CDR3 bases: TGTGCCAGCAGTTACTCTTCCCGTTACAATGAGCAGTTCTTC. It specifies CASSYSSRYNEQFF.